One sample yielded the 10 T cell receptor beta chains listed below, sequenced in a study of graft-versus-host responses after intestinal transplantation. Measured with immunoSEQ multiplex PCR; TCRdb has only the in-frame clones, and not every one. Of 15,000 to 20,000 clones listed, 82% are singletons. The sample consisted of PBMCs, taken 14 days after transplant. The receptors were sampled from a human patient who received an intestinal transplant, so some T cells may come from the graft donor.

This clone was observed a handful of times. The V gene is TRBV5-4, the J gene TRBJ2-3; 8 nucleotides agree with TRBD2. The CDR3 sequence is 18 residues long. V shed 0 bases, J shed 4 bases, and the junction held 13 bases outside the gene matches. Germline V gene data show CDR1 as SGHNT and CDR2 as YYREEE (reference sequence). CDR3 in DNA: TGTGCCAGCAGCTTGGGCGCGGGGGGACTCCCCTCGCCAGATACGCAGTATTTT. Residues: CASSLGAGGLPSPDTQYF.

The chain is built from TRBV19 and TRBJ2-7; TRBD2 matches at 10 bases. The CDR3 contains 14 residues. In germline, CDR1 is LNHDA, CDR2 SQIVND (reference sequence). J lost 2 bases, V lost 5 bases, and 3 bases had no gene match. The CDR3 DNA is TGTGCCAGTAGTTCCAGCGGGAGGGCCTACGAGCAGTACTTC. Protein product: CASSSSGRAYEQYF.

The chain uses TRBV18 and TRBJ1-2, with a possible D match to TRBD1 (5 bases). This CDR3 has 16 residues. Trimming cost V 3 bases and J 5 bases, with 19 bases left between them. Looked up from germline, CDR1 is KGHSH and CDR2 is LQKENI. The CDR3 DNA is TGTGCCAGCTCACCTACCTCGGGGGGTGACTGGTATGGCTACACCTTC. This translates into CASSPTSGGDWYGYTF.

The genes are TRBV10-1 and TRBJ2-5; 11 bases agree with TRBD2. The ends lost 5 bases at V and 0 bases at J; junction bases unmatched: 8. Germline loops: CDR1 WNHNN, CDR2 SYGVQD (reference sequence). This CDR3 has 17 residues. CDR3 loop: CASSLLAGVMYQETQYF. As DNA, the CDR3 is TGCGCCAGCAGTTTACTAGCGGGAGTGATGTACCAAGAGACCCAGTACTTC.

The chain joins TRBV27 to TRBJ2-7, with D possibly matching TRBD1 (6 bases). V lost 1 base and J lost 5, with 12 bases in between. Germline CDR1 MNHEY, CDR2 SMNVEV (reference sequence). The CDR3 loop spans 14 amino acids. The CDR3 region is CASSLYRTGNEQYF. In DNA form, the CDR3 reads TGTGCCAGCAGTTTATACCGAACAGGGAACGAGCAGTACTTC.

The chain has TRBV4-1 and TRBJ2-3; no reliable D call. The CDR3 covers 13 residues. Germline V lookup: CDR1 MGHRA, CDR2 YSYEKL. The V and J ends lost 0 bases and 3 bases respectively, with 4 bases between them. CDR3 sequence reads: CASSQDGTDTQYF. Written as DNA, the CDR3 is TGCGCCAGCAGCCAAGATGGTACAGATACGCAGTATTTT.

The chain couples TRBV11-3 to TRBJ2-1, with 15 bases identical to TRBD2. The CDR3 covers 17 residues. Germline CDR1 and CDR2: SGHNT and YENEEA. V lost 4 bases to trimming and J lost 5 bases; unmatched junction nucleotides: 6. CDR3 in DNA: TGTGCCAGCAGCTCATGGGGACTAGCGGGAGGTAACAATGAGCAGTTCTTC. It is translated as CASSSWGLAGGNNEQFF.

This chain joins TRBV11-2 and TRBJ1-1; 7 nucleotides line up with TRBD1. Germline V CDR1 and CDR2: SGHAT, FQNNGV. With 5 bases clipped from V and 5 bases from J, the junction kept 8 bases outside the gene matches. There are 14 residues in the CDR3. For the CDR3, the DNA is TGTGCCAGCAGCATCCGACAGGGAGGGACTGAAGCTTTCTTT. It yields the protein CASSIRQGGTEAFF. The full variable domain, rest sourced from reference TRBV11-2 and TRBJ1-1, is EAGVAQSPRYKIIEKRQSVAFWCNPISGHATLYWYQQILGQGPKLLIQFQNNGVVDDSQLPKDRFSAERLKGVDSTLKIQPAKLEDSAVYLCASSIRQGGTEAFFGQGTRLTVV.

The rearrangement links TRBV4-1 to TRBJ2-1; the D is unclear. Trimming removed 0 bases at V and 5 bases at J, with 11 bases between. CDR3 size: 15 residues. CDR1 is MGHRA, CDR2 YSYEKL, per germline. CDR3 amino acids: CASSQESSDNNEQFF. The CDR3 nucleotides read TGCGCCAGCAGCCAAGAGTCCTCCGACAACAATGAGCAGTTCTTC.

V and J are TRBV15 and TRBJ1-3, with TRBD1 as a possible D gene (5 bases). Germline V CDR1 and CDR2: LNHNV, YYDKDF (reference sequence). This CDR3 region has 17 residues. V was clipped by 0 bases and J by 0 bases, with 12 bases between them. The CDR3 loop reads CATSRDLRADSGNTIYF. The CDR3 bases are TGTGCCACCAGCAGAGATCTCAGGGCGGACTCTGGAAACACCATATATTTT.